The 14 T cell receptor beta chains reported below all come from one sample, sequenced in a study of blood T cell repertoires in COVID-19 (TCRdb year 2020). Library construction relied on the immunoSEQ multiplex PCR assay. TCRdb stores this immuneACCESS table with in-frame sequences only. Part of the clones is absent; in the studies checked, under half of the shortfall reflects unresolved V genes, and no reason is known for the rest. The sample records 90,000 or so clones, around 84% of which are singletons. The ten top clones hold 20% to 30% of the sample. Sequenced input: peripheral blood. All receptors derive from a man aged 55 to 70 with acute or convalescent COVID-19.

This chain links TRBV28 with TRBJ1-3, with 8 bases that match TRBD1. Germline trimming cut 4 bases from V and 8 bases from J; bases unmatched to any gene: 7. The CDR3 loop spans 14 amino acids. Germline CDR1 MDHEN, CDR2 SYDVKM. DNA for the CDR3: TGTGCCAGCAGTTCCAGGGGGCGCCGAGACACCATATATTTT. This encodes CASSSRGRRDTIYF.

The chain links TRBV28 to TRBJ1-1; no firm D call. V was cut by 6 bases and J by 5 bases, with 7 bases left in between. Germline CDR1 MDHEN, CDR2 SYDVKM. CDR3 length: 11 residues. The CDR3 sequence: CASRRLTEAFF. CDR3 nucleotides: TGTGCCAGCAGGCGGTTAACTGAAGCTTTCTTT.

The chain recombines TRBV2 with TRBJ2-1, with TRBD1 matching over 7 bases. The V gene end was trimmed by 5 bases and the J gene end by 11 bases; junction bases not matched to a gene: 12. Germline CDR1 SNHLY, CDR2 FYNNEI. CDR3 size: 14 residues. CDR3 loop: CASSHLTEGAKQFF. CDR3 DNA: TGTGCCAGCAGTCATTTGACAGAGGGGGCAAAGCAGTTCTTC.

The rearrangement joins TRBV19 to TRBJ2-2, with a possible D match to TRBD1 (6 bases). Per germline, CDR1 LNHDA and CDR2 SQIVND (reference sequence). Trimming removed 4 bases from V and 3 bases from J, with 9 bases in between. CDR3 length: 14 residues. The CDR3 DNA sequence: TGTGCCAGTAGTACCCCAGGGGACACCGGGGAGCTGTTTTTT. It codes for CASSTPGDTGELFF.

CDR3 loop: CASSPPGTGNNQPQHF. DNA of the CDR3: TGTGCCAGCAGTCCCCCCGGGACAGGGAACAATCAGCCCCAGCATTTT. The rearrangement links TRBV28 to TRBJ1-5; the match to TRBD1 covers 9 bases. CDR1 and CDR2 (germline): MDHEN, SYDVKM. The V segment lost 5 bases and the J segment 3 bases; nucleotides outside the gene matches: 8. This CDR3 contains 16 residues.

This chain joins TRBV7-2 and TRBJ1-6, with TRBD1 as a possible D gene (5 bases). Germline lookup yields CDR1 SGHTA and CDR2 FQGNSA. The ends were cut back, 1 base at V and 11 bases at J, with 15 bases in the middle. The CDR3 is made up of 15 amino acids. CDR3 region: CASSLVVTVWTPLHF. DNA of the CDR3: TGTGCCAGCAGCTTAGTCGTGACAGTTTGGACACCCCTCCACTTT.

The V and J genes are TRBV6-1 and TRBJ2-2; the D gene is possibly TRBD2 (6 bases). CDR1 is MNHNS, CDR2 SASEGT, per germline. This CDR3 has 16 amino acids. Trimming stripped 2 bases from V and 7 bases from J, with 17 bases between. The CDR3 here is CASSEPWIAEIGELFF. The CDR3, as DNA: TGTGCCAGCAGTGAACCCTGGATAGCGGAGATCGGGGAGCTGTTTTTT.

The chain uses TRBV7-6 and TRBJ1-4, with D unresolved. Germline-derived CDR1 and CDR2 are SGHVS and FNYEAQ. The CDR3 length is 16 residues. V was shortened by 2 bases and J by 0 bases, with 10 bases between the two germline ends. As DNA, the CDR3 is TGTGCCAGCAGCTTATTGTTCAGTGCAACTAATGAAAAACTGTTTTTT. Translated, it gives CASSLLFSATNEKLFF.

Worth noting for this clone: A junction end diverges from the germline sequence, so it may reflect a read error. The chain combines TRBV7-7 with TRBJ2-2, with a weak D call TRBD2 (6 bases). The V gene's germline CDR1 is SSHAT and CDR2 FNYEAQ (reference sequence). The CDR3 extends over 14 amino acids. The CDR3 reads CASSLDPGLGELFF. The CDR3 DNA follows: TGTGCTAGCAGCTTAGACCCGGGACTCGGGGAGCTGTTTTTT.

CDR3 sequence: CASRWTTSNTGELFF. The CDR3 nucleotides are TGTGCCAGCAGATGGACAACCTCGAACACCGGGGAGCTGTTTTTT. The rearrangement uses TRBV7-2 and TRBJ2-2; TRBD1 is a possible D gene (5 bases). Germline CDR1 and CDR2: SGHTA and FQGNSA. The CDR3 spans 15 residues. The V and J ends lost 6 bases and 0 bases respectively, with 11 bases between them. The variable domain in full, completed from reference TRBV7-2 and TRBJ2-2, reads GAGVSQSPSNKVTEKGKDVELRCDPISGHTALYWYRQSLGQGLEFLIYFQGNSAPDKSGLPSDRFSAERTGGSVSTLTIQRTQQEDSAVYLCASRWTTSNTGELFFGEGSRLTVL.

This chain links TRBV7-2 with TRBJ2-2, with 7 bases identical to TRBD1. CDR1 is SGHTA and CDR2 is FQGNSA in the germline V gene. CDR3 length: 16 amino acids. After removal of 4 bases from V and 4 bases from J, the junction contained 9 bases not matched to a gene. The CDR3 is CASSSGAGGVTGELFF. The CDR3 bases are TGTGCCAGCAGCTCCGGGGCAGGGGGAGTCACCGGGGAGCTGTTTTTT.

The V call is TRBV5-6, the J call TRBJ2-3; TRBD2 is a possible D gene (5 bases). The germline CDR1 and CDR2 sequences are SGHDT and YYEEEE. CDR3 length: 17 amino acids. V was pared by 0 bases and J by 0 bases, with 14 bases between. Here the CDR3 reads CASSLAASTVSTDTQYF. DNA for the CDR3: TGTGCCAGCAGCTTGGCGGCTAGCACCGTTAGCACAGATACGCAGTATTTT.

The chain employs TRBV5-4 and TRBJ2-3; the match to TRBD2 covers 12 bases. V shed 3 bases, J shed 0 bases, and the junction held 5 bases outside the gene matches. Germline V gene data show CDR1 as SGHNT and CDR2 as YYREEE (reference sequence). The CDR3 contains 17 residues. CDR3 amino acids: CASSSGLAGTSTDTQYF. The CDR3 nucleotides are TGTGCCAGCAGCTCAGGACTAGCGGGGACTAGCACAGATACGCAGTATTTT.

This rearrangement joins TRBV2 to TRBJ2-5; TRBD2 aligns across 7 bases. Losses at the gene ends were 0 bases for V and 5 bases for J; bases not matched to a gene: 3. CDR1 and CDR2 (germline): SNHLY, FYNNEI. CDR3 length: 14 residues. Here the CDR3 DNA reads TGTGCCAGCAGTGAAGCGGGGGGGTGGGAGACCCAGTACTTC. It encodes CASSEAGGWETQYF.